This passage covers 21 T cell receptor beta chains from one sample sequenced in a study of T cells in Graves' hyperthyroidism and ophthalmopathy. Amplification targeted TCR beta CDR3 regions from RNA transcripts. First-round RT-PCR of the TCR CDR3 relied on the HTBI primer set. TCRdb re-called the multiplex PCR reads with MiXCR, one entry per CDR3 protein. In the table there are fewer than 750,000 distinct CDR3 sequences, under 15% of which are singletons. The specimen was blood. The receptors derive from a woman in her thirties or forties with Graves' ophthalmopathy.

This clonotype was observed many times. CDR3 nucleotides: TGCAGCGTCCGAGCAGGGGGTAACACCGGGGAGCTGTTTTTT. Translated: CSVRAGGNTGELFF. The rearrangement joins TRBV29-1 to TRBJ2-2; the match to TRBD1 covers 7 bases. Germline values: CDR1 SQVTM, CDR2 ANQGSEA. The V and J ends lost 6 bases and 2 bases, in that order; junction bases with no gene match: 6. The CDR3 extends over 14 amino acids.

This clonotype was counted ten times or more. This chain uses TRBV12-3 or TRBV12-4 with TRBJ1-5, with D uncertain. The CDR3 is 14 amino acids. Trimming shortened V by 5 bases and J by 9 bases, and 17 bases separated the two germline ends. The CDR3 is CASSTENPMGPQHF. CDR3 bases: TGTGCCAGCAGTACGGAAAACCCAATGGGGCCCCAGCATTTT.

In this sample, this clonotype turned up many times. The chain carries TRBV11-3 and TRBJ2-5; D gene unclear. With 3 bases removed from V and 5 bases from J, the gap between germline ends came to 7 bases. CDR1 and CDR2 (germline): SGHNT, YENEEA. This CDR3 is 12 amino acids long. DNA for the CDR3: TGTGCCAGCAGCTTGCACGATGAGACCCAGTACTTC. This codes for CASSLHDETQYF.

This clonotype was counted ten times or more. The chain has TRBV12-3 or TRBV12-4 and TRBJ2-2, with D possibly TRBD2 on 6 matching bases. Trimming took 6 bases from V and 0 from J, leaving 8 bases between them. CDR3 length equals 14 residues. The CDR3 bases are TGTGCCAGCAGAAGACTAGCGAACACCGGGGAGCTGTTTTTT. Protein: CASRRLANTGELFF.

This clonotype was picked up many times. The chain uses TRBV28 and TRBJ1-2; possible D gene TRBD1, 5 bases. Germline-derived CDR1 and CDR2 are MDHEN and SYDVKM. Trimming pared 9 bases from V and 6 bases from J, leaving 17 bases between. CDR3 length equals 13 residues. The DNA of the CDR3 is TGTGCCAGTTATGTAGGGCAGGGTCATGGCTACACCTTC. Translated: CASYVGQGHGYTF.

This clonotype has just a few counts. The J gene is TRBJ1-1, the V gene TRBV20-1, with 8 nucleotides matching TRBD1. The germline V gene has CDR1 DFQATT and CDR2 SNEGSKA (reference sequence). The length of the CDR3 is 16 residues. V was clipped by 5 bases and J by 2 bases; unmatched bases: 13. The CDR3 nucleotides are TGCAGTGCTCAGCCCCCCACAGGGGGTGAAAACACTGAAGCTTTCTTT. Translation gives CSAQPPTGGENTEAFF.

This clonotype was recorded at least ten times. This chain links TRBV6-2 or TRBV6-3 with TRBJ1-1; possible D gene TRBD1, 5 bases. The CDR3 extends over 11 amino acids. CDR1 MNHEY and CDR2 SVGEGT come from the germline V gene. V was trimmed by 6 bases and J by 8 bases, leaving 10 bases between them. CDR3 loop: CASRTETEAFF. The CDR3 bases are TGTGCCAGCAGGACAGAAACCGAAGCTTTCTTT.

The rearrangement links TRBV20-1 to TRBJ1-3, with no clear D. The CDR3 runs 14 residues. Germline V CDR1 and CDR2: DFQATT, SNEGSKA (reference sequence). Trimming took 1 base from V and 0 from J, leaving 7 bases between them. The CDR3, as DNA: TGCAGTGCTAGAGTGGGAAACTCTGGAAACACCATATATTTT. This codes for CSARVGNSGNTIYF.

This clonotype appeared many times. The chain recombines TRBV7-9 with TRBJ1-2, with TRBD1 matching 7 bases. V shed 4 bases, J shed 0 bases, and the junction held 8 bases outside the gene matches. CDR1 and CDR2 (germline): SEHNR, FQNEAQ (reference sequence). The CDR3 sequence is 16 residues long. This chain's CDR3 is CASSSRDREANYGYTF. For the CDR3, the DNA is TGTGCCAGCAGCTCCCGGGACAGAGAAGCTAACTATGGCTACACCTTC.

Comment on this clonotype: At one boundary the junction diverges from the germline segment, which might be a read error. V gene TRBV5-8 combines with J gene TRBJ2-7; the D is unclear. Germline V gene data show CDR1 as SGHTS and CDR2 as YDEGEE. This CDR3 region has 12 residues. CDR3 bases: TGTGCCAGCAGCTTGCGATCACGACTCGGTCCCTTC. Translation: CASSLRSRLGPF.

This clonotype was counted at least ten times. The DNA for the CDR3 is TGTGCCAGCAGCGTAAACCAGGGGGCTTGGCAGCCCCAGCATTTT. Translating it yields CASSVNQGAWQPQHF. The chain carries TRBV7-8 and TRBJ1-5, with 8 bases fitting TRBD1. With 5 bases clipped from V and 7 bases from J, the junction kept 10 bases outside the gene matches. Germline V gives CDR1 SGHVS, CDR2 FQNEAQ. The CDR3 has 15 amino acids.

This clonotype appeared many times. CDR3 loop: CASSLVGGATKYEQYF. CDR3 coding DNA: TGTGCCAGCAGCTTAGTTGGGGGAGCGACAAAATACGAGCAGTACTTC. This chain uses TRBV11-3 with TRBJ2-7; the D call may be TRBD1 or TRBD2 (5 bases each). Germline V gene sequence: CDR1 SGHNT, CDR2 YENEEA. There are 16 residues in the CDR3. V gave up 1 base and J gave up 4 bases, with 17 bases separating them.

This clonotype came up many times. The chain uses TRBV7-9 and TRBJ2-7, with TRBD2 matching 8 bases. Germline CDR1 and CDR2: SEHNR and FQNEAQ (reference sequence). Trimming took 5 bases from V and 6 from J; bases not matched to a gene: 6. This CDR3 spans 13 amino acids. CDR3 in amino acids: CASSLLTSVEQYF. The CDR3 DNA is TGTGCCAGCAGCCTTCTGACTAGCGTCGAGCAGTACTTC.

The table lists this clonotype with many counts. The rearrangement joins TRBV5-1 to TRBJ2-7; tentatively, D is TRBD1 or TRBD2 (5 bases each). This CDR3 contains 15 residues. Trimming left V 4 bases short and J 6 bases short, with 20 bases between. In germline, CDR1 is SGHRS, CDR2 YFSETQ. Here the CDR3 reads CASSVSGTQSGEQYF. In nucleotides, the CDR3 is TGCGCCAGCAGCGTCTCCGGGACCCAGTCAGGCGAGCAGTACTTC.

This clonotype showed up many times. V usage is TRBV19 and J usage is TRBJ1-1, with unresolved D. CDR1 and CDR2 from the germline V gene are LNHDA and SQIVND (reference sequence). The CDR3 sequence is 16 residues long. V was pared by 3 bases and J by 3 bases, with 17 bases between. CDR3 DNA sequence: TGTGCCAGTAGTATTATGAGACACGCTGGAGACACTGAAGCTTTCTTT. This sequence encodes CASSIMRHAGDTEAFF.

V gene TRBV12-3 or TRBV12-4 combines with J gene TRBJ1-1, with 7 positions matching TRBD1. The CDR3 is 14 amino acids. The trim removed 8 bases at V and 2 bases at J, leaving 8 bases unmatched. For the CDR3, the DNA is TGTGCCAGCTGGTTCAGGGGGGGCAACACTGAAGCTTTCTTT. Amino acids: CASWFRGGNTEAFF.

The chain employs TRBV18 and TRBJ1-1; no clear D gene. Trimming left V 2 bases short and J 4 bases short, with 11 bases between. This CDR3 region has 14 residues. Per germline, CDR1 KGHSH and CDR2 LQKENI. Here the CDR3 reads CASSPERWGTEAFF. CDR3 in DNA: TGTGCCAGCTCACCAGAGAGATGGGGCACTGAAGCTTTCTTT.

The sample holds many counts of this clonotype. V gene TRBV28 combines with J gene TRBJ2-7; 7 bases align to TRBD2. This CDR3 has 17 amino acids. With V trimmed by 8 bases and J by 0 bases, 16 bases remained unmatched. CDR1 is MDHEN and CDR2 is SYDVKM in the germline V gene. The CDR3 reads CASGTGSGTKFSYEQYF. The CDR3 coding sequence is TGTGCCAGCGGCACCGGGTCGGGGACTAAATTCTCCTACGAGCAGTACTTC.

This clonotype was recorded at least ten times. The chain joins TRBV15 to TRBJ1-2, with D hard to call. Germline V gene sequence: CDR1 LNHNV, CDR2 YYDKDF (reference sequence). The CDR3 is 15 amino acids. Trimming removed 1 base from V and 8 bases from J, with 17 bases in between. The CDR3 sequence is CATSRAGGFGRGYTF. The DNA for the CDR3 is TGTGCCACCAGCAGAGCGGGCGGGTTTGGGAGAGGCTACACCTTC.

The genes are TRBV6-1 and TRBJ1-2; a possible D gene is TRBD1 (5 bases). Germline V gives CDR1 MNHNS, CDR2 SASEGT. CDR3 length equals 15 residues. V lost 1 base to trimming and J lost 1 base, with 10 bases between them. The CDR3 reads CASSEDRGINYGYTF. The CDR3, as DNA: TGTGCCAGCAGTGAAGACCGGGGCATTAACTATGGCTACACCTTC.

This clonotype has ten or more counts. The chain is built from TRBV7-9 and TRBJ2-7; D perhaps matches TRBD1 (7 bases). CDR1 and CDR2 from the germline V gene are SEHNR and FQNEAQ (reference sequence). CDR3 size: 17 residues. V was clipped by 1 base and J by 3 bases, with 19 bases between them. CDR3 DNA: TGTGCCAGCAGCTTAGAAGGGACTGGGGACAGAAGCTACGAGCAGTACTTC. Its protein is CASSLEGTGDRSYEQYF.